This T cell receptor (beta chain) was profiled in a study of cytomegalovirus exposure and HLA in healthy donors. This PCR relied on a set of 60 Vbeta primers and 13 Jbeta primers. Assay: immunoSEQ multiplex PCR; the TCRdb copy retains only in-frame clones and omits some. The data show roughly 180,000 clones, 75% to 80% seen once. Looked up from germline, CDR1 is MNHEY and CDR2 is SMNVEV (reference sequence). Deletions cut 2 bases from V and 7 bases from J, with 12 bases between. The CDR3 runs 15 residues. This clonotype originated in a man in his fifties in good health and CMV-seropositive. The rearrangement joins TRBV27 to TRBJ1-6, with no clear D. Sequencing was done on a sample of PBMCs. The CDR3 region has the DNA TGTGCCAGCAGTTTAGGAGGAGTGAAGAATTCACCCCTCCACTTT. Its translation is CASSLGGVKNSPLHF.